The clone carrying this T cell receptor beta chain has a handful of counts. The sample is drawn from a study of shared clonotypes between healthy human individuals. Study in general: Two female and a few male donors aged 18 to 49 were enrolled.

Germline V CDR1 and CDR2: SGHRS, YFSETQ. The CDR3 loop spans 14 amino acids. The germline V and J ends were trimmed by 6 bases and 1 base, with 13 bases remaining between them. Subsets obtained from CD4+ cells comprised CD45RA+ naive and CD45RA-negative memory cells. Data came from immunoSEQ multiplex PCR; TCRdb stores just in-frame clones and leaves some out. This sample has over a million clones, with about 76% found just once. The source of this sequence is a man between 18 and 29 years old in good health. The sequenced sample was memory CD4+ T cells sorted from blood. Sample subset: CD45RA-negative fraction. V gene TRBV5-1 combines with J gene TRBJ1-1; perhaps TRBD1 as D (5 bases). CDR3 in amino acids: CASIPGTGNTEAFF. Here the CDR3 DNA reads TGCGCCAGCATTCCCGGGACGGGGAACACTGAAGCTTTCTTT.